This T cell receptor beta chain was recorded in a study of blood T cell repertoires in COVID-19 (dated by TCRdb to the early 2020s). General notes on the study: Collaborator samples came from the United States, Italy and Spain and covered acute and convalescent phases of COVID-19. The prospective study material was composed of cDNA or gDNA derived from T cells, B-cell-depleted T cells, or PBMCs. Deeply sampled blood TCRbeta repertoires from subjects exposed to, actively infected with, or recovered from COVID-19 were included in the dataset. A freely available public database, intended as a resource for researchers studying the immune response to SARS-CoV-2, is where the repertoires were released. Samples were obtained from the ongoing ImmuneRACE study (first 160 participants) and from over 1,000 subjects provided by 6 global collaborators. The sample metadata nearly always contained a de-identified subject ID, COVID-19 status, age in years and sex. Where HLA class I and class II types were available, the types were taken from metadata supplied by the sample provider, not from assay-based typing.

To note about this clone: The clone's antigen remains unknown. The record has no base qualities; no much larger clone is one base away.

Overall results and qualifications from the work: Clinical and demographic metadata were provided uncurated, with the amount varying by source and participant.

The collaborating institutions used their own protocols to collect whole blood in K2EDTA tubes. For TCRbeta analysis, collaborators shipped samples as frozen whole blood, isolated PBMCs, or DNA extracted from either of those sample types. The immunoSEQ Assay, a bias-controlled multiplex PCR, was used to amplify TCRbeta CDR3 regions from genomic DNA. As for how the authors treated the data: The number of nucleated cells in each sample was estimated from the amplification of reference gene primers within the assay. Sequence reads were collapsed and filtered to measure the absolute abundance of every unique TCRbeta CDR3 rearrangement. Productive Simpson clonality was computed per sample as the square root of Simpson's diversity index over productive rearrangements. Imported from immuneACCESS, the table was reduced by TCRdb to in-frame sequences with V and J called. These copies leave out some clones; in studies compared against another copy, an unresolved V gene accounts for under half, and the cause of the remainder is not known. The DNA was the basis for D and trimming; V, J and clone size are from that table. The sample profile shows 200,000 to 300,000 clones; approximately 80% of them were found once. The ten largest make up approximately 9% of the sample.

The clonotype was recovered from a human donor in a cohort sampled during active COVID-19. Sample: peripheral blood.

The sequence in DNA is TGCGCCAGCAGTCCAGGGTTTGGTTCCACTGATGAGCAGTTCTTC. It translates as CASSPGFGSTDEQFF. Here the chain combines TRBV10-1 and TRBJ2-1; tentative D gene TRBD1, with 5 bases matching. The V and J ends are trimmed by 5 bases and 8 bases, leaving 19 bases between them. From the cysteine up to the phenylalanine, the CDR3 has a length of 15 residues. CDR3 DNA is the only sequence kept; it has 45 bases, read in frame from the first base. CDR1 and CDR2 are drawn from the germline V gene (reference sequence): WNHNN, SYGVQD.